Sequencing of this TCR beta chain was carried out in a study of control samples from healthy donors and cancer patients. Sequenced by immunoSEQ multiplex PCR; TCRdb stores in-frame clones only, minus some. The table has 57,000 or so clones, 90% seen once. Unmatched junction bases numbered 4, after V lost 2 bases and J lost 4 bases. The CDR3 is 15 amino acids. CDR1 is LNHDA, CDR2 SQIVND, per germline (reference sequence). This clonotype was sampled from a man aged 55 to 69 with colorectal cancer. V usage is TRBV19 and J usage is TRBJ1-4, with 7 positions matching TRBD1. The sequenced material came from PBMCs. For the CDR3, the DNA is TGTGCCAGTAGTATACGGGGACAGTATAATGAAAAACTGTTTTTT. Amino acid sequence: CASSIRGQYNEKLFF.